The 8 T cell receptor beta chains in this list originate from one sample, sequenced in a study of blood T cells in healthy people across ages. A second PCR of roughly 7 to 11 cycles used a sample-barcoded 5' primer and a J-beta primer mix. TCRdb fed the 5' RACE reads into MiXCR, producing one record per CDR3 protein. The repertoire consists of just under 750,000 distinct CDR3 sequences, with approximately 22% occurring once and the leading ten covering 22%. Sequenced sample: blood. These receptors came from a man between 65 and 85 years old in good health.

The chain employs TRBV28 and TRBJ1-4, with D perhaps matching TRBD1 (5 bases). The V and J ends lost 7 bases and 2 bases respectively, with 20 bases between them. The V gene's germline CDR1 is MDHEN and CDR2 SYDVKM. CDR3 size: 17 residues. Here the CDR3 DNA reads TGTGCCAGCATCAACGGGGGGGGAACGGGGACTAATGAAAAACTGTTTTTT. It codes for CASINGGGTGTNEKLFF.

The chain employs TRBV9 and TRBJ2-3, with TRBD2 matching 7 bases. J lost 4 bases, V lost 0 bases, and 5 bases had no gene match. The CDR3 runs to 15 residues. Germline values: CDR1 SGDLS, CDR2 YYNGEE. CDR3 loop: CASSVGGTSADTQYF. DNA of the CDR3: TGTGCCAGCAGCGTAGGCGGAACTAGCGCAGATACGCAGTATTTT.

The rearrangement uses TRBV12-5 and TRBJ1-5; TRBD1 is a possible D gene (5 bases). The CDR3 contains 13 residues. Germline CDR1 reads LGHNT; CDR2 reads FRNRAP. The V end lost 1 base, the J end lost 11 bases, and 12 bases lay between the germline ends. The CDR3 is CASGLARALAQHF. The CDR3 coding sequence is TGTGCTAGTGGTTTGGCCAGGGCCCTCGCCCAGCATTTT.

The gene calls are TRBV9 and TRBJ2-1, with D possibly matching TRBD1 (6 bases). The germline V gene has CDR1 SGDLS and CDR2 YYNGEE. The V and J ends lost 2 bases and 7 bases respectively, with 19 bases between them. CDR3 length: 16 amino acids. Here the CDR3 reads CASSVFGTLQENEQFF. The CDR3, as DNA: TGTGCCAGCAGCGTCTTCGGGACACTCCAGGAAAATGAGCAGTTCTTC.

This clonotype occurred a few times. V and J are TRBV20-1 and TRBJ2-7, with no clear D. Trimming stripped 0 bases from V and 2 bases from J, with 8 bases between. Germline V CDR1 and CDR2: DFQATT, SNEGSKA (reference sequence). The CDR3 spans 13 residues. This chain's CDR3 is CSAREPGPYEQYF. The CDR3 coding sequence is TGCAGTGCTAGAGAGCCCGGGCCCTACGAGCAGTACTTC.

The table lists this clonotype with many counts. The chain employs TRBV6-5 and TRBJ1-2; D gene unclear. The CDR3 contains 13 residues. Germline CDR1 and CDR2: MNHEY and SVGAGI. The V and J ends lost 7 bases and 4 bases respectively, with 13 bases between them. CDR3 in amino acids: CASTQLGSYGYTF. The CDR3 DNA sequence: TGTGCCAGCACTCAGCTAGGCAGCTATGGCTACACCTTC.

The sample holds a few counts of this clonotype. Here the CDR3 reads CASSQDVVQASGANVLTF. DNA of the CDR3: TGTGCCAGCAGCCAAGATGTGGTGCAGGCCTCTGGGGCCAACGTCCTGACTTTC. The chain employs TRBV4-2 and TRBJ2-6, with D unresolved. Trimming removed 0 bases at V and 0 bases at J, with 12 bases between. The CDR3 is 18 amino acids. Germline CDR1 LGHNA, CDR2 YNFKEQ.

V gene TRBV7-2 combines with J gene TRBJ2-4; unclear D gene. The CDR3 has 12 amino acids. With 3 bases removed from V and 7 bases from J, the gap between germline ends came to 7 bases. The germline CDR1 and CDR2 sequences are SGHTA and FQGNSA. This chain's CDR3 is CASSFSFNIQYF. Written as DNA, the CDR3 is TGTGCCAGCAGCTTCTCTTTCAACATTCAGTACTTC.